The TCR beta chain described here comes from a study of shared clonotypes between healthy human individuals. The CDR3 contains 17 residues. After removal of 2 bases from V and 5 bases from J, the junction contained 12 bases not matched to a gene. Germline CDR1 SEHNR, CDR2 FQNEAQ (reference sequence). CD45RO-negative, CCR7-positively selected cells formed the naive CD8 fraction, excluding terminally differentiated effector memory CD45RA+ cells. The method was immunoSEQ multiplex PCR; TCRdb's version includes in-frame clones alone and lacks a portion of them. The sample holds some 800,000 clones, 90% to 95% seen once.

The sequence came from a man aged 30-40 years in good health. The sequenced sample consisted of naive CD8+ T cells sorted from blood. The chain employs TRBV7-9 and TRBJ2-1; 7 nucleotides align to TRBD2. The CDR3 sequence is CASSLLSGGSPHNEQFF. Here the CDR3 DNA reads TGTGCCAGCAGCTTATTATCTGGCGGGAGTCCCCACAATGAGCAGTTCTTC.